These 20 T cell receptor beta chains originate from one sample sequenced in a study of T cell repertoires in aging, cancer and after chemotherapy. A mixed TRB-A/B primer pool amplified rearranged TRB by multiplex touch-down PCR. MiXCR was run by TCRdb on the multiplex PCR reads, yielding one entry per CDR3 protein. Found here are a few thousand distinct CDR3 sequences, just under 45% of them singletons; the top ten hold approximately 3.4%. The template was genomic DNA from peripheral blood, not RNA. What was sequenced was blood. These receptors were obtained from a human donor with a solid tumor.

CDR3 amino acids: CASSLNRAGNTIYF. CDR3 DNA: TGTGCCAGCAGCTTAAATCGTGCTGGAAACACCATATATTTT. J is TRBJ1-3 and V is TRBV11-2; D ambiguous. The CDR3 length is 14 residues. CDR1 and CDR2 from the germline V gene are SGHAT and FQNNGV. Trimming removed 2 bases from V and 2 bases from J, with 7 bases in between.

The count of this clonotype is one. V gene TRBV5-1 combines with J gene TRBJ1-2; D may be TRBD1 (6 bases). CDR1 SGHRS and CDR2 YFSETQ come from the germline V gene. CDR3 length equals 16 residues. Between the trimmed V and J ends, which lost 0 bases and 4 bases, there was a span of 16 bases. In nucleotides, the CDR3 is TGCGCCAGCAGCTTGGGGGGCAGGGGCGATCTCTATGGCTACACCTTC. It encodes CASSLGGRGDLYGYTF.

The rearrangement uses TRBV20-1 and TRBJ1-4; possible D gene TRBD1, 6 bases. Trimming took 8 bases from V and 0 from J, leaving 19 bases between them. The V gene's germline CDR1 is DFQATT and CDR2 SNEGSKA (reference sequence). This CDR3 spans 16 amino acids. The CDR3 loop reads CSTNLRGRATNEKLFF. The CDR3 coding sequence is TGCAGTACTAACCTACGGGGGCGGGCAACTAATGAAAAACTGTTTTTT.

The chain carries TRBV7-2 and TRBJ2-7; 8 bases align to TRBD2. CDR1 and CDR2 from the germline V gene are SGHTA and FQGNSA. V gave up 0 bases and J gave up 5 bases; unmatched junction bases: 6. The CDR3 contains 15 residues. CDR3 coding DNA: TGTGCCAGCAGCTTAGCCAGCGGGAGTCCCAACGAGCAGTACTTC. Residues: CASSLASGSPNEQYF. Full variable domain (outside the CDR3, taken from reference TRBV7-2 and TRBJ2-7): GAGVSQSPSNKVTEKGKDVELRCDPISGHTALYWYRQSLGQGLEFLIYFQGNSAPDKSGLPSDRFSAERTGGSVSTLTIQRTQQEDSAVYLCASSLASGSPNEQYFGPGTRLTVT.

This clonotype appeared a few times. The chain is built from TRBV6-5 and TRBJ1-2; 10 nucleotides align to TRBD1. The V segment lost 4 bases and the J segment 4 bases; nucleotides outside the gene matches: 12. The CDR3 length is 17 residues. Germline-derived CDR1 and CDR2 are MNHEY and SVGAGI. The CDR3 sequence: CASSSRGGQGMVYGYTF. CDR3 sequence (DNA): TGTGCCAGCAGTTCCCGTGGGGGACAGGGGATGGTCTATGGCTACACCTTC.

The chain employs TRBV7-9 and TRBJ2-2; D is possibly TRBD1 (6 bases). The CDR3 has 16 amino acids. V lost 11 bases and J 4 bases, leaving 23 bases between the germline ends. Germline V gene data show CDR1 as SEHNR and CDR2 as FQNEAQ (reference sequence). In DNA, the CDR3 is TGTGCCCAGGAGGTTCCAGGGGCGGCAGGCACCGGGGAGCTGTTTTTT. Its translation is CAQEVPGAAGTGELFF.

This CDR3 is CASRRSTRNSYEQYF. DNA for the CDR3: TGTGCCAGCAGACGCTCGACTAGAAACTCCTACGAGCAGTACTTC. The gene calls are TRBV6-5 and TRBJ2-7; TRBD2 might be the D (6 bases). Germline CDR1 and CDR2: MNHEY and SVGAGI. Trimming removed 6 bases from V and 0 bases from J, with 15 bases in between. The CDR3 consists of 15 residues.

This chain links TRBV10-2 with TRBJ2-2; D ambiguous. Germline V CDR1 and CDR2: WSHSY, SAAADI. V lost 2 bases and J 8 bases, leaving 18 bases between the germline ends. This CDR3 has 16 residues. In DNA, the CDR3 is TGCGCCAGCAGTGAGCCCCACGGTTCAGGCAGTGGGGAGCTGTTTTTT. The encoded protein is CASSEPHGSGSGELFF.

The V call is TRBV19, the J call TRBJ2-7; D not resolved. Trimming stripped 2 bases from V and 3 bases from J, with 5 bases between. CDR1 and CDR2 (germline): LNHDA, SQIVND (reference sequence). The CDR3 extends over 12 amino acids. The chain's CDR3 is CASSIRGYEQYF. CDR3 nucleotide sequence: TGTGCCAGTAGTATACGCGGCTACGAGCAGTACTTC.

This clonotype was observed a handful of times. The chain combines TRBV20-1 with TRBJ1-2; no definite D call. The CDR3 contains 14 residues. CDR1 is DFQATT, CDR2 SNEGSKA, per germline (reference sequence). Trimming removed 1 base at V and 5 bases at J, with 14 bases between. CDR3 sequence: CSARVSAEKYGYTF. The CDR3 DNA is TGCAGTGCTAGAGTATCGGCAGAGAAGTATGGCTACACCTTC.

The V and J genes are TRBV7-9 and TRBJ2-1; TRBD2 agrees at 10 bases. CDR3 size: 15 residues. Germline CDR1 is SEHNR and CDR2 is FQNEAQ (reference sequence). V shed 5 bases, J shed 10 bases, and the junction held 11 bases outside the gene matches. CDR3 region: CASSPLAGSFWEQFF. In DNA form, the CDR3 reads TGTGCCAGCAGCCCACTAGCGGGGTCTTTTTGGGAGCAGTTCTTC. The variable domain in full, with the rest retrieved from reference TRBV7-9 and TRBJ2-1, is DTGVSQNPRHKITKRGQNVTFRCDPISEHNRLYWYRQTLGQGPEFLTYFQNEAQLEKSRLLSDRFSAERPKGSFSTLEIQRTEQGDSAMYLCASSPLAGSFWEQFFGPGTRLTVL.

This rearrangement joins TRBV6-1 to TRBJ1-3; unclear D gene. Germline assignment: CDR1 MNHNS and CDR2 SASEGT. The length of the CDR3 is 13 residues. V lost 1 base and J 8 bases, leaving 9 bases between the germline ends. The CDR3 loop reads CASSEGRRYTIYF. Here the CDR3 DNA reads TGTGCCAGCAGTGAAGGGCGTCGTTACACCATATATTTT.

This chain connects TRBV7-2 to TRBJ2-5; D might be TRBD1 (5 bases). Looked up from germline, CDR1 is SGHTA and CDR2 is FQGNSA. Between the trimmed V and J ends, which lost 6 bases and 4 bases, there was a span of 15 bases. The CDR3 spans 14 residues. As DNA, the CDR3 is TGTGCCAGCAGGGCCGCGGCAGGGCTAGAGACCCAGTACTTC. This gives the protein CASRAAAGLETQYF.

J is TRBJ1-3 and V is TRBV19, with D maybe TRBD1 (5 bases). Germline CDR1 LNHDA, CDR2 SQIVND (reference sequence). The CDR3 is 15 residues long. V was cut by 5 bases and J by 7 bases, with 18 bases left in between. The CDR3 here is CASSQRDSGGNTIYF. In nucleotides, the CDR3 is TGTGCCAGTAGTCAACGGGACTCCGGGGGGAACACCATATATTTT.

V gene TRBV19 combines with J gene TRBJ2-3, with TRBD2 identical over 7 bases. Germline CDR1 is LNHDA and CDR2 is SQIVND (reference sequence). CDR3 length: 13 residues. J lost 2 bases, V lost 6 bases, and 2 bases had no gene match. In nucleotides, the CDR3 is TGTGCCAGTAGAGGACTAGACACAGATACGCAGTATTTT. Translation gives CASRGLDTDTQYF.

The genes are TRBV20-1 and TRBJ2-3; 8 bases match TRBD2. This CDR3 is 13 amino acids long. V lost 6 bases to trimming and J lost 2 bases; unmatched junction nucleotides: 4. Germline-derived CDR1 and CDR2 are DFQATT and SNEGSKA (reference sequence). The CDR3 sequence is CSALAGHTDTQYF. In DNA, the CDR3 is TGCAGTGCCTTAGCGGGGCACACAGATACGCAGTATTTT.

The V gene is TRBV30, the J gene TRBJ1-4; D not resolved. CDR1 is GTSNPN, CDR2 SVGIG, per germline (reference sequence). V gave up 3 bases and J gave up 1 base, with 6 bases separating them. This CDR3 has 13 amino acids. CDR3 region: CAWREGTNEKLFF. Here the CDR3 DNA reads TGTGCCTGGAGAGAGGGAACTAATGAAAAACTGTTTTTT.

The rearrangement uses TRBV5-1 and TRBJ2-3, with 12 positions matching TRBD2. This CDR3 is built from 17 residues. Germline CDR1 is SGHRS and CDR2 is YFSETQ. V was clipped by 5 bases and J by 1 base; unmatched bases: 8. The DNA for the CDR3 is TGCGCCAGCAGACTCTCTAGCGGGAGGGCTGGCACAGATACGCAGTATTTT. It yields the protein CASRLSSGRAGTDTQYF.

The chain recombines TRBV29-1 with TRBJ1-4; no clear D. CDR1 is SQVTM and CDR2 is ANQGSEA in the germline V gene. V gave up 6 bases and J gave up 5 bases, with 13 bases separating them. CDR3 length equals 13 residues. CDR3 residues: CSVQPAPNEKLFF. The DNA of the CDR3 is TGCAGCGTGCAACCGGCTCCCAATGAAAAACTGTTTTTT.

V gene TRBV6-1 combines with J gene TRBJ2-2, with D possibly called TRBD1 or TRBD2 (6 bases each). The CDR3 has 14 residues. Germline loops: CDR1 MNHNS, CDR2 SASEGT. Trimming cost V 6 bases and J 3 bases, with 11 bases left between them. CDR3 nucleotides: TGTGCCAGCAGCGGAGGGGGATACACCGGGGAGCTGTTTTTT. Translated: CASSGGGYTGELFF.